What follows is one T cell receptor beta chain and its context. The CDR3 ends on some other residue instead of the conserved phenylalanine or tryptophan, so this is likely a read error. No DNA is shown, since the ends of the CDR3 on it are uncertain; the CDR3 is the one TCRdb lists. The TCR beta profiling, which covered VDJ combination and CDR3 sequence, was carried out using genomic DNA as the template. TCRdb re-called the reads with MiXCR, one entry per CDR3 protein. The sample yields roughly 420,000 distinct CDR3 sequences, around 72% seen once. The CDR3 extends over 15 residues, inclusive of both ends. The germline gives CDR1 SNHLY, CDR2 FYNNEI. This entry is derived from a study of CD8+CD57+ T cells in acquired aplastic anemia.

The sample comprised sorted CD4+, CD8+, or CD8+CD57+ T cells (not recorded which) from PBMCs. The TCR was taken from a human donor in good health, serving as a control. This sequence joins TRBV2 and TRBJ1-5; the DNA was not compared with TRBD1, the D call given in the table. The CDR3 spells CASSRVSSPLHLENG.